One sample yielded the 32 T cell receptor beta chains listed below, sequenced in a study of CD4 T cells in relation to SARS-CoV-2 and coronaviruses. Clones were sequenced by immunoSEQ multiplex PCR, and TCRdb holds only the in-frame ones, with some missing. The sample has around 23,000 clones; about 73% are singletons. These receptors have no known antigen. The unexposed donors gave CD4+ T cells in 2011-2018, prior to COVID-19. The cells were cultured for about 10 days before CD4+ T cells were isolated. The source material was CD4+ T cells from PBMCs, cultured in vitro. The receptors here all came from a human donor in good health.

The chain couples TRBV15 to TRBJ2-7, with D possibly TRBD2 on 7 matching bases. The CDR3 consists of 16 residues. Trimming stripped 6 bases from V and 6 bases from J, with 24 bases between. CDR1 is LNHNV, CDR2 YYDKDF, per germline (reference sequence). The DNA for the CDR3 is TGTGCCACCAGTAGGGGAGGGGGGCGGGAACGGGGCGAGCAGTACTTC. Encoded protein: CATSRGGGRERGEQYF.

This sequence joins TRBV5-1 and TRBJ2-5; 8 bases fit TRBD2. V lost 2 bases, J lost 0 bases, and 6 bases stayed unmatched. The CDR3 is 16 residues long. CDR1 is SGHRS, CDR2 YFSETQ, per germline. In DNA form, the CDR3 reads TGCGCCAGCAGCTTAATCTTTAGCGGGGACCAAGAGACCCAGTACTTC. Its protein product is CASSLIFSGDQETQYF.

The chain joins TRBV6-1 to TRBJ2-3; D uncertain. V lost 1 base to trimming and J lost 5 bases, with 10 bases between them. Germline CDR1 and CDR2: MNHNS and SASEGT. There are 14 residues in the CDR3. This CDR3 reads CASSEGYAVDTQYF. The CDR3 DNA sequence: TGTGCCAGCAGTGAAGGTTATGCGGTAGATACGCAGTATTTT.

The chain couples TRBV5-1 to TRBJ2-5; 14 nucleotides align to TRBD2. V gave up 0 bases and J gave up 5 bases; unmatched junction bases: 9. Germline V gene sequence: CDR1 SGHRS, CDR2 YFSETQ. This CDR3 contains 18 residues. CDR3 in amino acids: CASSLEPGLAGEGETQYF. CDR3 DNA: TGCGCCAGCAGCTTGGAACCGGGACTAGCGGGAGAGGGGGAGACCCAGTACTTC.

This chain links TRBV7-2 with TRBJ2-5; 7 bases agree with TRBD1. The V gene end was trimmed by 4 bases and the J gene end by 3 bases; junction bases not matched to a gene: 11. The CDR3 runs 16 residues. Germline lookup yields CDR1 SGHTA and CDR2 FQGNSA. Here the CDR3 reads CASSSGPGTDKETQYF. The CDR3 DNA sequence: TGTGCCAGCAGCTCCGGTCCCGGGACAGATAAAGAGACCCAGTACTTC.

The rearrangement links TRBV29-1 to TRBJ2-5, with 11 bases aligning to TRBD1. CDR3 length: 13 amino acids. The germline CDR1 and CDR2 sequences are SQVTM and ANQGSEA. V lost 6 bases to trimming and J lost 4 bases; unmatched junction nucleotides: 4. CDR3 nucleotides: TGCAGCGTCGGACAGGGGGCTGGAGAGACCCAGTACTTC. Translating gives CSVGQGAGETQYF.

V is TRBV3-1 (or the pseudogene TRBV3-2) and J is TRBJ2-3, with 9 bases matching TRBD2. V lost 0 bases, J lost 3 bases, and 4 bases stayed unmatched. CDR1 is LGHDT and CDR2 is YNNKEL in the germline V gene (reference sequence). The CDR3 has 16 amino acids. CDR3 sequence: CASSQEASGRTDTQYF. The DNA of the CDR3 is TGTGCCAGCAGCCAAGAGGCGAGCGGGAGGACAGATACGCAGTATTTT.

The J gene is TRBJ2-7, the V gene TRBV30; D gene ambiguous. Deletions cut 2 bases from V and 4 bases from J, with 9 bases between. The germline CDR1 and CDR2 sequences are GTSNPN and SVGIG (reference sequence). CDR3 size: 12 residues. CDR3 DNA sequence: TGTGCCTGGAGTCCCCGACTGTACGAGCAGTACTTC. This translates into CAWSPRLYEQYF.

The rearrangement links TRBV19 to TRBJ2-7; TRBD2 agrees at 11 bases. Germline CDR1 LNHDA, CDR2 SQIVND (reference sequence). This CDR3 is 15 amino acids long. The J segment lost 5 bases and the V segment lost 7 bases, leaving 10 bases of the junction unmatched. The CDR3 coding sequence is TGTGCCAGTATGGCCGCGACTAGCGGGATCCACGAGCAGTACTTC. It is translated as CASMAATSGIHEQYF.

This chain uses TRBV4-2 with TRBJ1-2; D is possibly TRBD1 (6 bases). This CDR3 is 15 amino acids long. Germline values: CDR1 LGHNA, CDR2 YNFKEQ. Trimming cost V 1 base and J 4 bases, with 13 bases left between them. The CDR3 DNA follows: TGTGCCAGCAGCCAAGCAGGGGATCAGGCCTATGGCTACACCTTC. Translation gives CASSQAGDQAYGYTF.

This clone was counted between two and nine times. This chain uses TRBV3-1 (or the pseudogene TRBV3-2) with TRBJ2-7; 16 bases are shared with TRBD2. Germline CDR1 reads LGHDT; CDR2 reads YNNKEL (reference sequence). The trim removed 1 base at V and 9 bases at J, leaving 3 bases unmatched. The CDR3 contains 15 residues. The CDR3 sequence is CASSQAGLAGGPQYF. The CDR3 nucleotides are TGTGCCAGCAGCCAAGCGGGACTAGCGGGAGGGCCGCAGTACTTC.

The chain uses TRBV5-1 and TRBJ1-1; 7 bases align to TRBD1. V was clipped by 7 bases and J by 1 base; unmatched bases: 7. The CDR3 is made up of 14 amino acids. In germline, CDR1 is SGHRS, CDR2 YFSETQ. DNA of the CDR3: TGCGCCAGCTCCAAAGGGGACAGGAACACTGAAGCTTTCTTT. Its translation: CASSKGDRNTEAFF.

The chain links TRBV19 to TRBJ2-7, with D hard to call. The CDR3 length is 15 residues. The germline V and J ends were trimmed by 3 bases and 7 bases, with 19 bases remaining between them. Per germline, CDR1 LNHDA and CDR2 SQIVND (reference sequence). The CDR3, as DNA: TGTGCCAGTAGTATTTATTTTGGCATAGGCTTTGAGCAGTACTTC. Residues: CASSIYFGIGFEQYF.

The gene calls are TRBV7-2 and TRBJ2-5; 9 nucleotides align to TRBD2. Germline CDR1 reads SGHTA; CDR2 reads FQGNSA. This CDR3 has 18 amino acids. V lost 5 bases, J lost 1 base, and 14 bases stayed unmatched. The DNA for the CDR3 is TGTGCCAGCAGCCCCACAAGGTTTCTAGCGGGGAGCCAAGAGACCCAGTACTTC. Translating gives CASSPTRFLAGSQETQYF.

The rearrangement joins TRBV4-2 to TRBJ2-5; D is unclear. This CDR3 region has 11 residues. V lost 4 bases to trimming and J lost 1 base, with 1 base between them. Germline assignment: CDR1 LGHNA and CDR2 YNFKEQ. CDR3 DNA: TGTGCCAGCAGCCGCCAAGAGACCCAGTACTTC. Translation gives CASSRQETQYF.

This chain uses TRBV19 with TRBJ2-1, with D perhaps given as TRBD1 or TRBD2 (7 bases each). The V gene's germline CDR1 is LNHDA and CDR2 SQIVND (reference sequence). Trimming pared 10 bases from V and 4 bases from J, leaving 17 bases between. The CDR3 is 14 amino acids. The CDR3 here is CATSQGGTYNEQFF. The CDR3 nucleotides are TGTGCCACCTCCCAGGGGGGGACTTACAATGAGCAGTTCTTC. The full variable domain, with the rest looked up from reference TRBV19 and TRBJ2-1, is DGGITQSPKYLFRKEGQNVTLSCEQNLNHDAMYWYRQDPGQGLRLIYYSQIVNDFQKGDIAEGYSVSREKKESFPLTVTSAQKNPTAFYLCATSQGGTYNEQFFGPGTRLTVL.

This chain connects TRBV29-1 to TRBJ2-1, with 8 bases matching TRBD1. Germline CDR1 and CDR2: SQVTM and ANQGSEA. This CDR3 spans 14 amino acids. Trimming removed 7 bases from V and 6 bases from J; junction bases left unmatched: 11. The CDR3 nucleotides are TGCAGCGGGAAGACAGGGGTATTAAGCAATGAGCAGTTCTTC. It is translated as CSGKTGVLSNEQFF.

The rearrangement uses TRBV7-2 and TRBJ2-2, with TRBD1 identical over 7 bases. Trimming cost V 0 bases and J 8 bases; bases outside gene matches: 6. The CDR3 is made up of 15 amino acids. Germline assignment: CDR1 SGHTA and CDR2 FQGNSA. The CDR3 nucleotides read TGTGCCAGCAGCTTAGCGATGACAGGGACAGGGGAGCTGTTTTTT. This sequence encodes CASSLAMTGTGELFF.

This clone appeared a single time. The chain is built from TRBV6-5 and TRBJ2-1; TRBD2 matches 8 bases. The ends lost 6 bases at V and 0 bases at J; junction bases unmatched: 4. The CDR3 contains 15 residues. The V gene's germline CDR1 is MNHEY and CDR2 SVGAGI. CDR3 amino acids: CASSSSGSSYNEQFF. CDR3 DNA sequence: TGTGCCAGCAGCTCGAGCGGGAGCTCCTACAATGAGCAGTTCTTC.

The chain uses TRBV7-8 and TRBJ2-1, with D maybe TRBD2 (5 bases). V was pared by 7 bases and J by 5 bases, with 12 bases between. Germline values: CDR1 SGHVS, CDR2 FQNEAQ. The length of the CDR3 is 13 residues. The CDR3 DNA sequence: TGTGCCAGCACCTACTACGGGAACAATGAGCAGTTCTTC. Its translation is CASTYYGNNEQFF.

This clone was observed a handful of times. The rearrangement uses TRBV27 and TRBJ2-7, with 8 bases lining up with TRBD1. Germline CDR1 MNHEY, CDR2 SMNVEV (reference sequence). The junction had 7 bases not matched to a gene; V was cut back by 2 bases and J by 4 bases. The CDR3 length is 15 residues. The CDR3: CASSLRTGWEYEQYF. The CDR3, as DNA: TGTGCCAGCAGTTTAAGGACAGGGTGGGAATACGAGCAGTACTTC.

This rearrangement joins TRBV10-3 to TRBJ2-3; the match to TRBD1 covers 7 bases. Germline V CDR1 and CDR2: ENHRY, SYGVKD. The length of the CDR3 is 13 residues. J gave up 4 bases and V 6 bases, and 4 bases lay outside the gene matches. CDR3 loop: CAIRDTGADTQYF. DNA of the CDR3: TGTGCCATCAGGGATACAGGGGCAGATACGCAGTATTTT.

The chain employs TRBV7-2 and TRBJ1-5; no reliable D call. There are 15 residues in the CDR3. Germline CDR1 is SGHTA and CDR2 is FQGNSA. V shed 1 base and J shed 3 bases, with 10 bases lying between them. The CDR3 DNA reads as TGTGCCAGCAGCTTAGATTGGGGTAACAATCAGCCCCAGCATTTT. Its translation is CASSLDWGNNQPQHF.

The CDR3 DNA sequence: TGTGCCAGCAGCTCCCAGGGAGCGGGGGGCTACGAGCAGTACTTC. This gives the protein CASSSQGAGGYEQYF. The chain employs TRBV3-1 (or the pseudogene TRBV3-2) and TRBJ2-7, with 9 bases matching TRBD2. The V gene's germline CDR1 is LGHDT and CDR2 YNNKEL (reference sequence). The V segment lost 5 bases and the J segment 3 bases; nucleotides outside the gene matches: 8. This CDR3 contains 15 residues.

This clone was counted only a few times. CDR3 bases: TGCGCCAGCAGCCGAGACAGGGGGCTCTACGAGCAGTACTTC. This gives the protein CASSRDRGLYEQYF. This sequence joins TRBV4-1 and TRBJ2-7; 10 bases map to TRBD1. The V and J ends lost 4 bases and 3 bases, in that order; junction bases with no gene match: 3. The CDR3 consists of 14 residues. The germline V gene has CDR1 MGHRA and CDR2 YSYEKL.

V is TRBV4-1 and J is TRBJ2-7, with TRBD1 identical over 8 bases. CDR3 length equals 16 residues. Germline CDR1 is MGHRA and CDR2 is YSYEKL. V shed 0 bases, J shed 6 bases, and the junction held 10 bases outside the gene matches. In DNA, the CDR3 is TGCGCCAGCAGCCAAGATCCGGGACAGGACTTTCGCGAGCAGTACTTC. This sequence encodes CASSQDPGQDFREQYF.

Only a few counts were recorded for this clone. The rearrangement joins TRBV19 to TRBJ1-6; D possibly corresponds to TRBD1 (6 bases). Looked up from germline, CDR1 is LNHDA and CDR2 is SQIVND (reference sequence). V lost 5 bases, J lost 5 bases, and 10 bases lay in between. The CDR3 has 14 residues. CDR3 residues: CASSDRFDNSPLHF. CDR3 DNA sequence: TGTGCCAGTAGTGACAGGTTCGATAATTCACCCCTCCACTTT.

The chain recombines TRBV4-3 with TRBJ2-1; the D is unclear. Trimming removed 4 bases at V and 8 bases at J, with 15 bases between. CDR3 length: 14 amino acids. From germline, CDR1 is LGHNA and CDR2 YSLEER. CDR3 in amino acids: CASSPGPASDEQFF. The CDR3 DNA sequence: TGCGCCAGCAGCCCAGGACCGGCCTCGGATGAGCAGTTCTTC.

In this sample, this clone turned up once. This chain joins TRBV21-1 and TRBJ1-2. TRBV21-1 is noted as a pseudogene. The CDR3 is 12 amino acids. The CDR3 DNA reads TGTGCCAGCAAGGGGGGGTTTTATGGCTACACCTTC. This codes for CASKGGFYGYTF.

V usage is TRBV19 and J usage is TRBJ2-3; perhaps TRBD2 as D (6 bases). V lost 4 bases and J 0 bases, leaving 8 bases between the germline ends. CDR3 length: 14 amino acids. Germline values: CDR1 LNHDA, CDR2 SQIVND (reference sequence). The CDR3 region is CASSTGTSTDTQYF. The CDR3, as DNA: TGTGCCAGTAGTACCGGGACTAGCACAGATACGCAGTATTTT.

The chain combines TRBV6-5 with TRBJ2-3, with 8 nucleotides matching TRBD2. Trimming took 6 bases from V and 7 from J; bases not matched to a gene: 9. Germline V gene data show CDR1 as MNHEY and CDR2 as SVGAGI. This CDR3 is 14 amino acids long. DNA for the CDR3: TGTGCCAGCAGAGGGGGGACTAGGTCTCATACGCAGTATTTT. Translation: CASRGGTRSHTQYF.

This clone showed up just a few times. The rearrangement uses TRBV4-1 and TRBJ1-5; D unresolved. Germline values: CDR1 MGHRA, CDR2 YSYEKL. Trimming removed 1 base at V and 2 bases at J, with 15 bases between. This CDR3 is built from 17 residues. Written as DNA, the CDR3 is TGCGCCAGCAGCCAAGGCCCGAGAATGGGAGGCAATCAGCCCCAGCATTTT. Translated, it gives CASSQGPRMGGNQPQHF.